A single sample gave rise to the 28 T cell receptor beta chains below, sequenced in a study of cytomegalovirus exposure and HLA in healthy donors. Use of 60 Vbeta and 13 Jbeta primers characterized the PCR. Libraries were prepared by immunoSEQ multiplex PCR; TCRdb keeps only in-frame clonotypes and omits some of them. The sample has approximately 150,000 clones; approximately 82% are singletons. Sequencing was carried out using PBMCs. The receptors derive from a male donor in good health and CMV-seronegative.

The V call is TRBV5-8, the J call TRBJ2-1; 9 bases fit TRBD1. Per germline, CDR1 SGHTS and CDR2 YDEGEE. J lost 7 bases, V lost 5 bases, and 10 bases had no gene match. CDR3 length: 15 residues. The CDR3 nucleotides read TGTGCCAGCAGGCTCATGGACAGGGGAGGAAATGAGCAGTTCTTC. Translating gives CASRLMDRGGNEQFF.

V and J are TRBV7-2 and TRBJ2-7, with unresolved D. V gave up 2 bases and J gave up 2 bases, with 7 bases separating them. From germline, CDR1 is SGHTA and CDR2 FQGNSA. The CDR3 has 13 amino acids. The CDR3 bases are TGTGCCAGCAGCTTAAGCTCGCCCTACGAGCAGTACTTC. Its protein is CASSLSSPYEQYF.

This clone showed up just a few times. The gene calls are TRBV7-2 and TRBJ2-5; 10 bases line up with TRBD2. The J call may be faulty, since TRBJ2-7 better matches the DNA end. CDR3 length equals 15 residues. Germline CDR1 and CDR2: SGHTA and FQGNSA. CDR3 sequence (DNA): TGTGCCAGCAGCTTAGCTGCTAGCGGGAGCTCCGAGCAGTACTTC. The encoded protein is CASSLAASGSSEQYF.

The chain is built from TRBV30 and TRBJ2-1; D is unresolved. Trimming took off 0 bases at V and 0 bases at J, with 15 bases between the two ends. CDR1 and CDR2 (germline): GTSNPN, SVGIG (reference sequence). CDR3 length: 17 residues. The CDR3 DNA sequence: TGTGCCTGGAGTGTAGGCCTCGCTAGATCCTCCTACAATGAGCAGTTCTTC. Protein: CAWSVGLARSSYNEQFF.

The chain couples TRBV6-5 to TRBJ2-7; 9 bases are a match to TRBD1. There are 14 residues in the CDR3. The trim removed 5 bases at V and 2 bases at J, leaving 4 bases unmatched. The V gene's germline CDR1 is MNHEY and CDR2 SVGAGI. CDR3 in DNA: TGTGCCAGCAGTGTGGACAGGGGAACCTACGAGCAGTACTTC. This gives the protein CASSVDRGTYEQYF.

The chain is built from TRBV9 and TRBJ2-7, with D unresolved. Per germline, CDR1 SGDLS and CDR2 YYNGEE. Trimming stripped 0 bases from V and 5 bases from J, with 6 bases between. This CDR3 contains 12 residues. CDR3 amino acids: CASSVAGNEQYF. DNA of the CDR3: TGTGCCAGCAGCGTAGCCGGTAACGAGCAGTACTTC.

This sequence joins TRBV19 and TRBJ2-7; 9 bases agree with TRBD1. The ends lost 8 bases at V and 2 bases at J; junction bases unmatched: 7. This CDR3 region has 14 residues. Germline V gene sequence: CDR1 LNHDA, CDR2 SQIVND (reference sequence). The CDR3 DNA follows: TGTGCCAGTGCCCCGGGACAGGGAGCCTACGAGCAGTACTTC. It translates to CASAPGQGAYEQYF.

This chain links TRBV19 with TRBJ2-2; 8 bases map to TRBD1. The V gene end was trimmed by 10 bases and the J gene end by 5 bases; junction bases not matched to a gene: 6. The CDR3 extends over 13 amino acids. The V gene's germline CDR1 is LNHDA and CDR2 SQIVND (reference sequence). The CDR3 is CATYRTGTGELFF. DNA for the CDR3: TGTGCCACTTATCGGACAGGGACCGGGGAGCTGTTTTTT.

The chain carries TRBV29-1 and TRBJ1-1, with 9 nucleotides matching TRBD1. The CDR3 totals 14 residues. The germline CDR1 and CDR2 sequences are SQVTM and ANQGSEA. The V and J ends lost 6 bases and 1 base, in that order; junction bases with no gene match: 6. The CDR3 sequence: CSVAGTGPNTEAFF. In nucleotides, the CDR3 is TGCAGCGTGGCTGGGACAGGGCCGAACACTGAAGCTTTCTTT. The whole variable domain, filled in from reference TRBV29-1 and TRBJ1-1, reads SAVISQKPSRDICQRGTSLTIQCQVDSQVTMMFWYRQQPGQSLTLIATANQGSEATYESGFVIDKFPISRPNLTFSTLTVSNMSPEDSSIYLCSVAGTGPNTEAFFGQGTRLTVV.

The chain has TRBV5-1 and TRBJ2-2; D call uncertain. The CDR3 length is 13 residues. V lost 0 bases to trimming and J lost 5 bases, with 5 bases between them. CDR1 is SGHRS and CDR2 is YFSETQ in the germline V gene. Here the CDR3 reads CASSLGETGELFF. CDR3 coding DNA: TGCGCCAGCAGCTTGGGTGAGACCGGGGAGCTGTTTTTT.

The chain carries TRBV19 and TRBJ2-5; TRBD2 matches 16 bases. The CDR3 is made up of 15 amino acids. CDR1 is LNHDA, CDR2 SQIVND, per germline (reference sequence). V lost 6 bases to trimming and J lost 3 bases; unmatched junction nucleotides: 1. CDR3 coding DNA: TGTGCCAGTAGGGGACTAGCGGGAGGGGAAGAGACCCAGTACTTC. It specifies CASRGLAGGEETQYF.

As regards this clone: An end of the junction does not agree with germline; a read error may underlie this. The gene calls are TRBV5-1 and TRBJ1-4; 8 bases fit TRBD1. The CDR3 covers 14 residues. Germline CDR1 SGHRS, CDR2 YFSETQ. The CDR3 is CASSADRANEKLFF. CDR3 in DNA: TGCGCCAGCAGCGCGGACAGGGCTAACGAAAAACTGTTTTTT.

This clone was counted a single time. In nucleotides, the CDR3 is TGTGCCAGCAGCTTAGACGGGAGCACAGATACGCAGTATTTT. It translates to CASSLDGSTDTQYF. The chain recombines TRBV7-2 with TRBJ2-3; D unresolved. V lost 1 base to trimming and J lost 0 bases, with 5 bases between them. The CDR3 covers 14 residues. Germline V gives CDR1 SGHTA, CDR2 FQGNSA.

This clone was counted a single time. CDR3 residues: CASSLTGEADTQYF. The CDR3 bases are TGTGCCAGCAGCTTGACGGGGGAGGCAGATACGCAGTATTTT. The V gene is TRBV7-6, the J gene TRBJ2-3; TRBD2 is a possible D gene (6 bases). V lost 3 bases, J lost 4 bases, and 11 bases lay in between. CDR1 SGHVS and CDR2 FNYEAQ come from the germline V gene. The CDR3 has 14 residues.

The CDR3 sequence is CSSTTDLTATDTQYF. The CDR3 DNA reads TGTTCTAGTACGACCGATCTGACAGCCACAGATACGCAGTATTTT. The rearrangement joins TRBV30 to TRBJ2-3, with TRBD1 as a possible D gene (5 bases). The CDR3 contains 15 residues. Germline CDR1 reads GTSNPN; CDR2 reads SVGIG (reference sequence).

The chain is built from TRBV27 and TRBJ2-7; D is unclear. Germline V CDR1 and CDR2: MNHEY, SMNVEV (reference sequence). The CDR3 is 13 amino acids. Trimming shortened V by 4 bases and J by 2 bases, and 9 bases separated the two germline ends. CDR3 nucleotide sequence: TGTGCCAGCAGTTATGGCACCCCCTACGAGCAGTACTTC. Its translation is CASSYGTPYEQYF.

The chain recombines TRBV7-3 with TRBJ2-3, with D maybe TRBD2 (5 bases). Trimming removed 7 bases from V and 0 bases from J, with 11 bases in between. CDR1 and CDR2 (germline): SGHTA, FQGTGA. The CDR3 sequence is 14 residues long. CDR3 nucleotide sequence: TGTGCCAGCACTTTTAGCGAGAGCACAGATACGCAGTATTTT. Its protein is CASTFSESTDTQYF.

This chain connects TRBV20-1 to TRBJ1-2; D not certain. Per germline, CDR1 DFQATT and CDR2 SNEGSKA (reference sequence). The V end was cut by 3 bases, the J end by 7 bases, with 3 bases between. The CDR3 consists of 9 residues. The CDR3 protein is CSASLGYTF. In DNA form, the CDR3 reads TGCAGTGCTAGCCTTGGCTACACCTTC.

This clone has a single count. CDR3: CASTADGSIAKNIQYF. CDR3 nucleotides: TGTGCCAGCACCGCAGACGGGAGTATAGCCAAAAACATTCAGTACTTC. The genes are TRBV7-2 and TRBJ2-4; D possibly corresponds to TRBD2 (6 bases). V lost 7 bases, J lost 0 bases, and 16 bases lay in between. Germline V gene sequence: CDR1 SGHTA, CDR2 FQGNSA. The CDR3 consists of 16 residues.

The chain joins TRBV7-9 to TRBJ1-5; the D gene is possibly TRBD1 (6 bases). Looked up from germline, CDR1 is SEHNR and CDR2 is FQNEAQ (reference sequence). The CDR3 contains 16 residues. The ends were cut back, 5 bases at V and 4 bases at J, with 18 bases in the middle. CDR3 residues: CASSPLGGAGNQPQHF. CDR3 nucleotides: TGTGCCAGCAGCCCCCTAGGGGGGGCAGGGAATCAGCCCCAGCATTTT.

CDR3 protein: CASSPRWNTGELFF. CDR3 sequence (DNA): TGTGCCAGCAGTCCGCGGTGGAACACCGGGGAGCTGTTTTTT. The V and J genes are TRBV6-5 and TRBJ2-2; D remains ambiguous. Germline V CDR1 and CDR2: MNHEY, SVGAGI. V lost 5 bases to trimming and J lost 1 base, with 8 bases between them. The CDR3 totals 14 residues.

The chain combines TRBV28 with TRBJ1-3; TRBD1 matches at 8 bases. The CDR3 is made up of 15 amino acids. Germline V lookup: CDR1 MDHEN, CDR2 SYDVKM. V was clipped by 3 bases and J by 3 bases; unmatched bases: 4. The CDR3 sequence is CASSFRGQGGNTIYF. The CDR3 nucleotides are TGTGCCAGCAGTTTTCGAGGACAGGGTGGAAACACCATATATTTT.

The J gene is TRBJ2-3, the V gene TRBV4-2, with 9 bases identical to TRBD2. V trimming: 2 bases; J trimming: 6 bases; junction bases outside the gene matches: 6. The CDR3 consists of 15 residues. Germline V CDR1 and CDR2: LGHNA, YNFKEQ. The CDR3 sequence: CASSQSSGVRDTQYF. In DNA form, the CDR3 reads TGTGCCAGCAGCCAATCTAGCGGGGTTCGGGATACGCAGTATTTT.

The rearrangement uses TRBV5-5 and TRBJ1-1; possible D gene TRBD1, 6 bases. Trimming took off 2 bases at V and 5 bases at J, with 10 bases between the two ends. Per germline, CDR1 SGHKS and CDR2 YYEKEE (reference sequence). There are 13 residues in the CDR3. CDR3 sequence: CASSFGGRTEAFF. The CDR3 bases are TGTGCCAGCAGCTTCGGGGGGCGGACTGAAGCTTTCTTT.

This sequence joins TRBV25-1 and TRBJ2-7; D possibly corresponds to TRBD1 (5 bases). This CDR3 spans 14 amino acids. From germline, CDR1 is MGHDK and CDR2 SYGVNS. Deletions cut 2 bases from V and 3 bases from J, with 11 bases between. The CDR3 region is CASSEVAGIYEQYF. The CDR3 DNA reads TGTGCCAGCAGTGAAGTCGCAGGGATCTACGAGCAGTACTTC.

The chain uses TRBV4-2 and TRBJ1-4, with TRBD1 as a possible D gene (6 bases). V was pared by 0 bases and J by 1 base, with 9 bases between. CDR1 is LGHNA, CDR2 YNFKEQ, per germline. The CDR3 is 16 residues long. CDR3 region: CASSQETDRTNEKLFF. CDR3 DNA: TGTGCCAGCAGCCAAGAGACGGACAGAACTAATGAAAAACTGTTTTTT.

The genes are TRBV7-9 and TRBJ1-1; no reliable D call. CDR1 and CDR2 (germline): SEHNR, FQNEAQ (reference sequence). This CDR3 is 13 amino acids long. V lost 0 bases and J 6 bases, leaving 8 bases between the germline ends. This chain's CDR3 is CASSLAGLPEAFF. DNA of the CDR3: TGTGCCAGCAGCTTAGCTGGGCTCCCTGAAGCTTTCTTT.

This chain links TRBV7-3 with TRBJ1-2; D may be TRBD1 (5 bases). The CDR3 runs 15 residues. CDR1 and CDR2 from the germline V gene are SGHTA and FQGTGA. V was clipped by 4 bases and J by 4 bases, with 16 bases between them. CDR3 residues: CASSYDTTDPYGYTF. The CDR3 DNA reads TGTGCCAGCAGCTACGACACGACAGACCCCTATGGCTACACCTTC.